This T cell receptor beta chain is drawn from a study of T cells in Graves' hyperthyroidism and ophthalmopathy. In the study overall: Specimen type is peripheral blood, collected at initial diagnosis prior to any treatment.

Trimming cost V 1 base and J 6 bases, with 10 bases left between them. The CDR3 has 14 residues. Germline V gives CDR1 LNHDA, CDR2 SQIVND (reference sequence). Findings of the study overall: Most thyroid clonotypes expanded above 0.001 were also detected in blood.

What was amplified from RNA transcripts were TCR beta CDR3 regions. An initial round of RT-PCR targeting the TCR CDR3 relied on the HTBI primer set. One entry per CDR3 protein, called by TCRdb with MiXCR from the multiplex PCR reads. This sample yields some 740,000 distinct CDR3 sequences, of which approximately 14% are seen a single time; 10% to 13% belongs to the top ten. Regarding this clonotype: What it binds is unknown.

The sample comprised blood. This sequence originates from a woman between 18 and 29 years old with Graves' hyperthyroidism. The genes are TRBV19 and TRBJ2-1, with no clear D. This CDR3 reads CASSIGLGRNEQFF. DNA of the CDR3: TGTGCCAGTAGTATAGGACTGGGCCGCAATGAGCAGTTCTTC.